This paragraph reports one T cell receptor (beta chain). The data originate from a study of blood T cell repertoires in COVID-19. Overall study: The origin of the acute and convalescent COVID-19 samples was the United States, Italy and Spain. The cDNA or gDNA used as material had been derived from T cells, B-cell-depleted T cells, or PBMCs.

Trimming shortened V by 2 bases and J by 4 bases, and 10 bases separated the two germline ends. There are 14 residues in the CDR3. The germline CDR1 and CDR2 sequences are SGHRS and YFSETQ. The repertoire was sequenced with immunoSEQ multiplex PCR; TCRdb's copy has only in-frame clones and lacks some. The sample records roughly 260,000 clones, about 88% being singletons. This chain uses TRBV5-1 with TRBJ1-3, with D tentatively TRBD1 (6 bases). This TCR was recovered from a woman between 35 and 50 years old who had recovered from COVID-19. The sequenced sample consisted of peripheral blood. For the CDR3, the DNA is TGCGCCAGCAGCTTAGGGACATCCGGAAACACCATATATTTT. Translation: CASSLGTSGNTIYF. The full variable domain, completed using reference TRBV5-1 and TRBJ1-3, is KAGVTQTPRYLIKTRGQQVTLSCSPISGHRSVSWYQQTPGQGLQFLFEYFSETQRNKGNFPGRFSGRQFSNSRSEMNVSTLELGDSALYLCASSLGTSGNTIYFGEGSWLTVV.